This is a list of T cell receptor beta chains from one sample in a study of blood T cell repertoires in COVID-19. Sequencing was performed with immunoSEQ multiplex PCR; in TCRdb, only in-frame clones are kept and a portion is missing. The sample gives around 300,000 clones, 85% to 90% of which show up once; 2.4% is in the top ten. Material: PBMCs or T cells enriched from blood (not recorded which). The receptors come from a woman aged 18-29 years who had recovered from COVID-19. Each CDR3 is given with its conserved first and last residue. Each record gives: J gene, V gene, D gene, clone size, CDR3 DNA, CDR3 protein. D genes are given only for firm matches. Rows may omit the clone size; those that give it use once, few, many or a size class.

>TRBJ1-5|TRBV19|-|-
TGTGCCAGTAGTATCCCCCCGGCATTGGCGGCCCAGCATTTT
CASSIPPALAAQHF
>TRBJ1-4|TRBV20-1|TRBD1|-
TGTAGGGGACAGGGGGGTGAAAAACTGTTTTTT
CRGQGGEKLFF
>TRBJ1-1|TRBV18|-|-
TGTGCCAGCTCACCACAGGGGCCGGCTGAAGCTTTCTTT
CASSPQGPAEAFF
>TRBJ2-7|TRBV20-1|-|-
TGCAGTGCTAGTGTTACAGGGAGCTACGAGCAGTACTTC
CSASVTGSYEQYF
>TRBJ2-5|TRBV2|-|-
TGTGCCAGCAGAGCGTCAGAGACCCAGTACTTC
CASRASETQYF
>TRBJ1-1|TRBV6-5|-|few
TGTGCCAGCAGTTACGGCAGGGAAGCTTTCTTT
CASSYGREAFF
>TRBJ2-6|TRBV15|-|-
TGTGCCACCAGCCCGACTAGGGCTGGGGCCAACGTCCTGACTTTC
CATSPTRAGANVLTF
>TRBJ2-7|TRBV5-1|-|-
TGCGCCAGCAGCCTTACCGGACAGTCCTACGAGCAGTACTTC
CASSLTGQSYEQYF
>TRBJ2-7|TRBV2|TRBD1|-
TGTGCCGGGACCGGGACAGGGGGAGGTGAGCAGTACTTC
CAGTGTGGGEQYF
>TRBJ2-2|TRBV30|TRBD1|-
TGTGCCTCTTTAAATCTCGGGACAGGGGGATTGGGGGAGCTGTTTTTT
CASLNLGTGGLGELFF
>TRBJ1-1|TRBV5-5|TRBD1|-
TGTGCCAGCATTCTAGACAGGGGCCTTACAGGGGGGACTGAAGCTTTCTTT
CASILDRGLTGGTEAFF
>TRBJ1-2|TRBV28|-|-
TGTGCCACCCGGGGGGTTCGAGTCGGGAGCTATGGCTACACCTTC
CATRGVRVGSYGYTF
>TRBJ1-3|TRBV18|-|-
TGTGCCAGCTCACCGAGCGGCTCCGGAGGGGGAAACACCATATATTTT
CASSPSGSGGGNTIYF
>TRBJ2-1|TRBV5-1|TRBD1|-
TGCGCCAGCAGTGGCGGACAGGACTACAATGAGCAGTTCTTC
CASSGGQDYNEQFF
>TRBJ1-3|TRBV5-1|-|-
TGCGCCAGCAGCTTGGGAGAGGGAGGAAACACCATATATTTT
CASSLGEGGNTIYF
>TRBJ1-1|TRBV4-1|-|-
TGCGCCAGCAGCTTACAGGGTAACACTGAAGCTTTCTTT
CASSLQGNTEAFF
>TRBJ2-1|TRBV5-1|-|-
TGCGCCAGCAGCTTTAGGACGGGGAACAATGAGCAGTTCTTC
CASSFRTGNNEQFF
>TRBJ1-2|TRBV5-1|-|once
TGCGCCAGCAGCTCGACAGGAAACTATGGCTACACCTTC
CASSSTGNYGYTF
>TRBJ1-2|TRBV28|-|-
TGTGCCAGCAGGGAACTTCGACAGGCTGGTGGCTACACCTTC
CASRELRQAGGYTF
>TRBJ1-3|TRBV11-2|-|-
TGTGCCAGCAGGGCCTTAACGGGGGTGGGCACCATATATTTT
CASRALTGVGTIYF
>TRBJ1-1|TRBV6-6|-|-
TGTGCCAGCAGTTGGTCACCGGACACTGAAGCTTTCTTT
CASSWSPDTEAFF
>TRBJ1-6|TRBV30|-|-
TGTGCCTGGAGTGTTAGTGGGCCATATAATTCACCCCTCCACTTT
CAWSVSGPYNSPLHF
>TRBJ1-2|TRBV5-1|TRBD1|-
TGCGCCAGCAGCTTGGGACAGGGAGAATATGGCTACACCTTC
CASSLGQGEYGYTF
>TRBJ1-1|TRBV11-2|-|-
TGTGCCAGCAGCTTAATACGTGGCAGGGTAAAGATGGGCGCTGAAGCTTTCTTT
CASSLIRGRVKMGAEAFF
>TRBJ1-2|TRBV20-1|-|-
TGCAGTGCTAGAGGAGGGAATGGCTACACCTTC
CSARGGNGYTF
>TRBJ1-1|TRBV7-8|-|-
TGTGCCAGCAGCTTTGATGATAGGGGTGTGTCTGAAGCTTTCTTT
CASSFDDRGVSEAFF
>TRBJ2-1|TRBV4-1|-|-
TGCGCCAGCAGCCAAGCGGGGGTTCTCAATGAGCAGTTCTTC
CASSQAGVLNEQFF
>TRBJ1-1|TRBV5-1|-|-
TGCGCCAGCAGCTCAAGTTCAGGGATGAACACTGAAGCTTTCTTT
CASSSSSGMNTEAFF
>TRBJ1-2|TRBV11-2|-|-
TGTGCCAGCAGCGTCGACGGGAACTATGGCTACACCTTC
CASSVDGNYGYTF
>TRBJ2-1|TRBV29-1|-|-
TGCAGCGTCGAGAGACAGGAGCATGAGCAGTTCTTC
CSVERQEHEQFF
>TRBJ1-1|TRBV27|-|-
TGTGCCAGCAGTTTATTATACTACACTGAAGCTTTCTTT
CASSLLYYTEAFF
>TRBJ2-7|TRBV27|-|-
TGTGCCAGCAGTTTGGGACAACTCTACGAGCAGTACTTC
CASSLGQLYEQYF
>TRBJ1-2|TRBV24-1|-|once
TGTGCCACCAGTGACCCCACAGGGAACTATGGCTACACCTTC
CATSDPTGNYGYTF
>TRBJ2-3|TRBV3-1/TRBV3-2|TRBD1|-
TGTGCCAGCAGCCAAGATATACAGGGGGTAGGCACAGATACGCAGTATTTT
CASSQDIQGVGTDTQYF
>TRBJ1-2|TRBV5-8|-|-
TGTGCCAGCAGCGCCAGCGGAGACTGGGGCTACACCTTC
CASSASGDWGYTF
>TRBJ2-1|TRBV5-1|-|-
TGCGCCAGCAGCTTGGAATCAAATGAGCAGTTCTTC
CASSLESNEQFF
>TRBJ2-3|TRBV19|-|-
TGTGCCAGTAGTATAGGCGCAGGGGACACAGATACGCAGTATTTT
CASSIGAGDTDTQYF
>TRBJ2-1|TRBV29-1|TRBD2|-
TGCAGCGTTGTCCCGGGACTAGCGGGGGGTATGTGGGATGAGCAGTTCTTC
CSVVPGLAGGMWDEQFF